Listed here is a single T cell receptor beta chain. This sample is part of a study of blood T cell repertoires in COVID-19. The wider study: In each case, the material was cDNA or gDNA derived from T cells, B-cell-depleted T cells, or PBMCs.

Trimming stripped 7 bases from V and 7 bases from J, with 9 bases between. Looked up from germline, CDR1 is SGHDT and CDR2 is YYEEEE. The length of the CDR3 is 10 residues. Individuals drawn from some 25 US areas were about 18 to 89 years old. What the recovered Cohort 3 donors had was two negative PCRs, clearance, or symptom resolution. TCRdb keeps only in-frame clones here, not all; method: immunoSEQ multiplex PCR. Found here are approximately 310,000 clones, around 86% of them singletons; the top ten hold over 4%. This chain joins TRBV5-6 and TRBJ2-7; D remains ambiguous. Sequenced sample: PBMCs or T cells enriched from blood (not recorded which). This TCR was sampled from a man aged 55 to 70 who had recovered from COVID-19. DNA of the CDR3: TGTGCCAGCGGGCGACGGGAGCAGTACTTC. Its translation is CASGRREQYF. The full variable domain, in which reference TRBV5-6 and TRBJ2-7 provide the parts outside the CDR3, is DAGVTQSPTHLIKTRGQQVTLRCSPKSGHDTVSWYQQALGQGPQFIFQYYEEEERQRGNFPDRFSGHQFPNYSSELNVNALLLGDSALYLCASGRREQYFGPGTRLTVT.